This TCR beta chain is drawn from a study of cytomegalovirus exposure and HLA in healthy donors. Regarding the study as a whole: The likely origin of a cluster of highly shared sequence variants was a sequencing artifact. Within a later analysis, the majority of CMV-associated TCR beta chains appeared HLA-restricted. Relative to the approximately 680-donor mean, N-insertions were reportedly fewer in an Asian-associated ancestry cluster in a later analysis. Several of the most significant clusters appeared, in a later analysis, to be linked to common viral pathogens.

The V gene lost 7 bases and the J gene lost 7 bases, with 13 bases spanning the gap. Germline V gene sequence: CDR1 LGHNT, CDR2 FRNRAP. The CDR3 covers 12 residues. It was with 60 Vbeta and 13 Jbeta primers that the PCR ran. The table came from immunoSEQ multiplex PCR; TCRdb's copy has only in-frame clones and leaves some out. The sample consists of 60,000 to 70,000 clones, approximately 79% of them appearing once. Notes on this clone: No antigen is known for it.

This clonotype was obtained from a woman in her twenties or thirties in good health and CMV-seronegative. The chain recombines TRBV12-5 with TRBJ1-2; D may be TRBD1 (6 bases). Material: PBMCs. The CDR3 coding sequence is TGTGCTAGTGCCCTGGGGGGGGCTGGCTACACCTTC. Amino acids: CASALGGAGYTF. Full variable domain (missing parts from reference TRBV12-5 and TRBJ1-2): DARVTQTPRHKVTEMGQEVTMRCQPILGHNTVFWYRQTMMQGLELLAYFRNRAPLDDSGMPKDRFSAEMPDATLATLKIQPSEPRDSAVYFCASALGGAGYTFGSGTRLTVV.